This TCR beta chain was documented in a study of shared clonotypes between healthy human individuals. Naive CD8 cells comprised CD45RO-negative, CCR7-positively selected cells, excluding terminally differentiated effector memory CD45RA+ cells. Assay execution proceeded at the deep level. This table comes from immunoSEQ multiplex PCR, and its TCRdb copy is limited to in-frame clones, with some not included. The sample holds 1.5 million to 2.5 million clones, approximately 95% seen once. Findings and caveats of the study: What naive subsets generally showed was a larger estimated richness than memory subsets showed. Sequencing depth was a factor that was expected to affect clonotype sharing among donors.

V lost 5 bases to trimming and J lost 1 base, with 6 bases between them. CDR1 MNHNS and CDR2 SASEGT come from the germline V gene. The CDR3 extends over 12 amino acids. Concerning this clone itself: The antigen is undetermined.

The clonotype was recovered from a man between 18 and 29 years old in good health. Sequencing input: naive CD8+ T cells sorted from blood. V is TRBV6-1 and J is TRBJ2-7, with D hard to call. The CDR3 region has the DNA TGTGCCAGCAGTTATACGTCCTACGAGCAGTACTTC. Its translation: CASSYTSYEQYF.